This entry is about one TCR beta chain. The sample comes from a study of naive and memory T cell subsets. An equimolar mix of two oligonucleotides served as the beta constant-region primer for TRBC1 and TRBC2. Using its own MiXCR run on the UMI-ligation and nested PCR reads, TCRdb lists one record per CDR3 protein. The sample shows some 36,000 distinct CDR3 sequences, approximately 12% of them seen only once. This receptor was identified in a human donor in good health. The sequencing sample was made of effector memory CD4+ T cells from blood. Subset noted: effector memory, CD45RA- CD27-.

The CDR3 DNA sequence: TGTGCCACCGAACAGGGTCAAAGGGTCTCCTACAATGAGCAGTTCTTC. Translated: CATEQGQRVSYNEQFF. The V and J genes are TRBV25-1 and TRBJ2-1; D may be TRBD1 (6 bases). CDR1 and CDR2 from the germline V gene are MGHDK and SYGVNS. The CDR3 totals 16 residues. Trimming removed 10 bases from V and 0 bases from J, with 19 bases in between.